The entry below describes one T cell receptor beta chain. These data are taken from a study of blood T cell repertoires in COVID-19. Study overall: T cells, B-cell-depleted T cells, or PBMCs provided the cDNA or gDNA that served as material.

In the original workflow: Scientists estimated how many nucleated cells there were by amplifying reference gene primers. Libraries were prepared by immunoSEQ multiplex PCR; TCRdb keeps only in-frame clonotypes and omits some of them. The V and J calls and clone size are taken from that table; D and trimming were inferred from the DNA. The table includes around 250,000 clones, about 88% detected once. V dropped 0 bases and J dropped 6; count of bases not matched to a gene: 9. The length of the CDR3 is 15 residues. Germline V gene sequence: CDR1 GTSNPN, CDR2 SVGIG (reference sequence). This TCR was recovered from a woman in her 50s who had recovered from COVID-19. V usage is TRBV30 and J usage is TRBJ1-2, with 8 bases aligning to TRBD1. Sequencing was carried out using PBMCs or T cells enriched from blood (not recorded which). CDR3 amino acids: CAWSVRGQGPHGYTF. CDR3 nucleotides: TGTGCCTGGAGTGTACGTGGACAGGGTCCCCATGGCTACACCTTC.